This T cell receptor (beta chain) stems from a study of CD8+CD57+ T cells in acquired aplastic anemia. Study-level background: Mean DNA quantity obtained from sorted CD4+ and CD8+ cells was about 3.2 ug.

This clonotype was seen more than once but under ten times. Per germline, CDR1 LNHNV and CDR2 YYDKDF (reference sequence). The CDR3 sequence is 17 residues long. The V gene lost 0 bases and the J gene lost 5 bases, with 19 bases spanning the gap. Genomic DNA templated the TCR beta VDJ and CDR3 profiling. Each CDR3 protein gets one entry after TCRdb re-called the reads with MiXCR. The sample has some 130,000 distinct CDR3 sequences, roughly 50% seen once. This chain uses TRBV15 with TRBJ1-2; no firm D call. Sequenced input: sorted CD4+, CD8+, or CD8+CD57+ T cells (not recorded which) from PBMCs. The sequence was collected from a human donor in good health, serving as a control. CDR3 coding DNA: TGTGCCACCAGCAGAGATACAATTGAAGGACGGATTTATGGCTACACCTTC. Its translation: CATSRDTIEGRIYGYTF.